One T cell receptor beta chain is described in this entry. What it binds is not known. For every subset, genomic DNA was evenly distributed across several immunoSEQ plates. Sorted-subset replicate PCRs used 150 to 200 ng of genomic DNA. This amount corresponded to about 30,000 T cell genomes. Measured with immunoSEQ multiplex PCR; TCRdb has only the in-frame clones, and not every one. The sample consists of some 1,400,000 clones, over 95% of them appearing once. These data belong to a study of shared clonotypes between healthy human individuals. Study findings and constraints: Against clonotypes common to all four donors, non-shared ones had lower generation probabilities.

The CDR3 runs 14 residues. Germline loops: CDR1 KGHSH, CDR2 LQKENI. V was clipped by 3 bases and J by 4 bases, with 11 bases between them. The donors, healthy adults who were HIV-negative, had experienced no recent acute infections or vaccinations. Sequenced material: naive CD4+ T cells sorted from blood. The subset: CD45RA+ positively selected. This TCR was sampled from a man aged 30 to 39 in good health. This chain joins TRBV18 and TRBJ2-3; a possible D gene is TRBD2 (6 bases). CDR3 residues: CASSPRESADTQYF. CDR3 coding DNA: TGTGCCAGCTCACCTCGGGAGTCCGCAGATACGCAGTATTTT. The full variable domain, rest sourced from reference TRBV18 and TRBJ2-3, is NAGVMQNPRHLVRRRGQEARLRCSPMKGHSHVYWYRQLPEEGLKFMVYLQKENIIDESGMPKERFSAEFPKEGPSILRIQQVVRGDSAAYFCASSPRESADTQYFGPGTRLTVL.